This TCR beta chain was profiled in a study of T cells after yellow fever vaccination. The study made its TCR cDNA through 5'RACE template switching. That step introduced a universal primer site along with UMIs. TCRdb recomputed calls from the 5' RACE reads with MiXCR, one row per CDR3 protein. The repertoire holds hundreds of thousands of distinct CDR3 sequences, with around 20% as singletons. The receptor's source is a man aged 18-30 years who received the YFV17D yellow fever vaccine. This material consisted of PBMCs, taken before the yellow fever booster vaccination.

The CDR3 DNA is TGCAGTGCTAGGGCGGGACAGGGGGCAGGTTCACCCCTCCACTTT. It encodes CSARAGQGAGSPLHF. This chain links TRBV20-1 with TRBJ1-6, with TRBD1 matching over 12 bases. Germline V gives CDR1 DFQATT, CDR2 SNEGSKA (reference sequence). The CDR3 has 15 amino acids. V shed 3 bases and J 9 bases; nucleotides not matched to a gene: 6.